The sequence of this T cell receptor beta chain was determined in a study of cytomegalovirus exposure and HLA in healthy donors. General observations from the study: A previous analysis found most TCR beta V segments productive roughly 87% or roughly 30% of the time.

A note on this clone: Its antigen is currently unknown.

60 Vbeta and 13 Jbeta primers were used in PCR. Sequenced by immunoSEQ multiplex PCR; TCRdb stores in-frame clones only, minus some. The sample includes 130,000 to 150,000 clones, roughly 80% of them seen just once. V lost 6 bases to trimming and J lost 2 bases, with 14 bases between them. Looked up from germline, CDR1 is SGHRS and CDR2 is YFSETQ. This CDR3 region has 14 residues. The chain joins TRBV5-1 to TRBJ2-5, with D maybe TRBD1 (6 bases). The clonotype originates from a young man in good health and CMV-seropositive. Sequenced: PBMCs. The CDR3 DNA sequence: TGCGCCAGCAAGCTGGGACACGTACAAGAGACCCAGTACTTC. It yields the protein CASKLGHVQETQYF.